The entry below gives a single TCR beta chain sequence along with its context. The antigen is not known. This CDR3 spans 19 amino acids. Germline assignment: CDR1 DFQATT and CDR2 SNEGSKA (reference sequence). Trimming took off 1 base at V and 0 bases at J, with 24 bases between the two ends. This sample was included in a study of post-analysis software for immune sequencing data. Regarding the study as a whole: Patients used about five TRBV segments, including TRBV5-6, TRBV5-1 and TRBV20-1, more often than controls. Under F measure analysis, samples from one preparation batch co-clustered strongly.

cDNA libraries of TCR beta carried unique molecular identifiers. TCRdb redid the calling of the PCR reads with MiXCR, one entry per CDR3 protein. Of more than 500,000 distinct CDR3 sequences listed, 34% are singletons. This chain uses TRBV20-1 with TRBJ1-1, with D unclear. Sequencing was carried out using blood. The receptor was derived from a girl between 2 and 17 years old with multiple sclerosis. The CDR3 DNA sequence: TGCAGTGCTAGAGCTCTCAACGGAGGACCCCGCCGGGTGAACACTGAAGCTTTCTTT. It is translated as CSARALNGGPRRVNTEAFF.